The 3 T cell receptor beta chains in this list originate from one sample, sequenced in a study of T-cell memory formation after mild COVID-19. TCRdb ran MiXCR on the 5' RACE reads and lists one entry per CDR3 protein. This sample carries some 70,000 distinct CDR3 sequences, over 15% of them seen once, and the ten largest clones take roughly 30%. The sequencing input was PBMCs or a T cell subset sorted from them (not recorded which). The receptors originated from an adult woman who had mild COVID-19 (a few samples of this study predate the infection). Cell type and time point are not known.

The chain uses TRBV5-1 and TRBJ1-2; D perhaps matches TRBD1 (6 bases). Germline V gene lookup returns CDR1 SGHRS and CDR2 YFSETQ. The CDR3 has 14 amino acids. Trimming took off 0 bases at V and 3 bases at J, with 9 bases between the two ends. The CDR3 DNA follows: TGCGCCAGCAGCTTGGCGGGGGCAGACTATGGCTACACCTTC. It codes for CASSLAGADYGYTF.

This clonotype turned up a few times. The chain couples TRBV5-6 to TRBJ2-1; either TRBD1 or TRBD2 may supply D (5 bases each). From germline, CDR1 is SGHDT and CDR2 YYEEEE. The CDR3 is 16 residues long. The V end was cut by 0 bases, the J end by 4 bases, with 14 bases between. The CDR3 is CASSLVVGPEYNEQFF. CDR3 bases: TGTGCCAGCAGCTTGGTGGTGGGACCGGAATACAATGAGCAGTTCTTC.

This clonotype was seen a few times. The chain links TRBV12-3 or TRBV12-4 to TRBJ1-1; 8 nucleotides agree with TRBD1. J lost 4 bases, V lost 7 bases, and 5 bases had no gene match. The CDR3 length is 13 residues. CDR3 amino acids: CASTVTGGTEAFF. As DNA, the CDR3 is TGTGCCAGCACCGTTACAGGGGGCACTGAAGCTTTCTTT.